The subject of this entry is one TCR beta chain. Its specificity is unknown. These data are taken from a study of cytomegalovirus exposure and HLA in healthy donors. Study outcomes and limitations: Most sequenced TCRs were rare (though some public TCRs occurred in many donors).

Germline assignment: CDR1 SGDLS and CDR2 YYNGEE. The V end was cut by 2 bases, the J end by 0 bases, with 9 bases between. This CDR3 spans 16 amino acids. Measured with immunoSEQ multiplex PCR; TCRdb has only the in-frame clones, and not every one. Here the sample spans fewer than 150,000 clones, about nine tenths being singletons. The clonotype was recovered from a man aged 18 to 30 in good health and CMV-seronegative. The sample consisted of PBMCs. This chain joins TRBV9 and TRBJ1-6; tentatively, D is TRBD1 (6 bases). CDR3 region: CASSVDSSSYNSPLHF. The CDR3 nucleotides are TGTGCCAGCAGCGTGGACAGCAGCTCCTATAATTCACCCCTCCACTTT.